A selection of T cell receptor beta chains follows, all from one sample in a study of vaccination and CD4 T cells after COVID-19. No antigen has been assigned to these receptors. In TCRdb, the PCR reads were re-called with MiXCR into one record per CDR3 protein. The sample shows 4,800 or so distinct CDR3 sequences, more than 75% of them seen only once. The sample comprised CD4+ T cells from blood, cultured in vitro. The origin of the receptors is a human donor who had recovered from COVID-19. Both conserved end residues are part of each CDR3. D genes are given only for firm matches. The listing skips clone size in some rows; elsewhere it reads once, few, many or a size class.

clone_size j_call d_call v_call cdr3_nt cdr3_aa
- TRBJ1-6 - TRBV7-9 TGTGCCAGCAGATCATTGACGAGCTCCTATAATTCACCCCTCCACTTT CASRSLTSSYNSPLHF
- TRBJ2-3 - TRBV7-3 TGTGCCAGCAGCTTATTGGGCGGGGACACAGATACGCAGTATTTT CASSLLGGDTDTQYF
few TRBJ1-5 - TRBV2 TGTGCCAGCAGTGCGGAGAGAAAGAATCAGCCCCAGCATTTT CASSAERKNQPQHF
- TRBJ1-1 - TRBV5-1 TGCGCCAGCAGCTTTTCACAGGGAATGTTGGGAGAAGCTTTCTTT CASSFSQGMLGEAFF
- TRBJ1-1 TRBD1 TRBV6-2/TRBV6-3 TGTGCCAGCAGAAAGGGACAGCTTATTATGAACACTGAAGCTTTCTTT CASRKGQLIMNTEAFF
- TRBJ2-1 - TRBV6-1 TGTGCCGTTTTTAGTAGCTCCTACAATGAGCAGTTCTTC CAVFSSSYNEQFF
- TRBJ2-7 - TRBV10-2 TGCGCCAGCAGTGGACGGAACTCCTACGAGCAGTACTTC CASSGRNSYEQYF
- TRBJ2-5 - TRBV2 TGTGCCAGCAGTGAAGAGGTCGCCAGGATTAAAGAGACCCAGTACTTC CASSEEVARIKETQYF
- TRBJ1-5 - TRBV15 TGTGCCACCAGCACCCCTAATCAGCCCCAGCATTTT CATSTPNQPQHF
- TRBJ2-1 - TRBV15 TGTGCCACCAGCAGAGAGGGGGGGCAGAGGCCGTTCTTC CATSREGGQRPFF
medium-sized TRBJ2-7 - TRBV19 TGTGCCAGTAGTTCTACGTACGAGCAGTACTTC CASSSTYEQYF
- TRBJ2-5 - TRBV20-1 TGCAGTGCTAGGAGGGGATTGGGGGGGGCGAAAGAGACCCAGTACTTC CSARRGLGGAKETQYF
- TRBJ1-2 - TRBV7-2 TGTGCCAGCAGCTTTGAAGTGGATGGCTACACCTTC CASSFEVDGYTF
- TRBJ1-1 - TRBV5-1 TGCGCCAGCAGCTTGGAGTTGGGGGACACTGAAGCTTTCTTT CASSLELGDTEAFF
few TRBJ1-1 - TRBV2 TGTGCCAGCAGGTGGGACCTTAACACTGAAGCTTTCTTT CASRWDLNTEAFF
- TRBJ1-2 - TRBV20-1 TGCAGTGCTAGACCCAGTCCTAACTATGGCTACACCTTC CSARPSPNYGYTF
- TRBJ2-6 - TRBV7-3 TGTGCCAGCAGCGTACAGGGTTCTGGGGCCAACGTCCTGACTTTC CASSVQGSGANVLTF
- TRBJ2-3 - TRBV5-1 TGCGCCAGCAGCCCCCGAGCCCTAATAAGCACAGATACGCAGTATTTT CASSPRALISTDTQYF
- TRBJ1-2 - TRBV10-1 TGCGCCAGCAGTGGGATTTCTACAGAAGACATCTATGGCTACACCTTC CASSGISTEDIYGYTF
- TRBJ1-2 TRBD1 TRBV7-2 TGTGCCAGCAGCCCAGGGGGCTATGGCTACACCTTC CASSPGGYGYTF
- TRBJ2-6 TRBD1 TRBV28 TGTGCCTCATGGGGACAGAGAAGAACTGGGGCCAACGTCCTGACTTTC CASWGQRRTGANVLTF
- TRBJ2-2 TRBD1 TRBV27 TGTGCCAGCAGGGATGGACAGGCGGGCACCGGGGAGCTGTTTTTT CASRDGQAGTGELFF
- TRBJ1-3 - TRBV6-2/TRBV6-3 TGTGCCAGCAGTTATATCGGAAACACCATATATTTT CASSYIGNTIYF
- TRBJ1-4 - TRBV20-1 TGCAGTGCTAGAGTAGTTGAAAAACTGTTTTTT CSARVVEKLFF
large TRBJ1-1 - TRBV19 TGTGCCAGTAGTATGGGGGGATTAACTGAAGCTTTCTTT CASSMGGLTEAFF
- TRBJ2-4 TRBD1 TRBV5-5 TGTGCCAGCAGCTACATCGGACAGGGGGGCAAAAACATTCAGTACTTC CASSYIGQGGKNIQYF
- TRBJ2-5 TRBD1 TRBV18 TGTGCCAGCTCAATTGGGACAGGGGGCGTCGAGACCCAGTACTTC CASSIGTGGVETQYF
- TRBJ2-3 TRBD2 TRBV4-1 TGCGCCAGCAGCCTCATAGGGCGGGGGGATACGCAGTATTTT CASSLIGRGDTQYF
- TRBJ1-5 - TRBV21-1 TGTGCCAGCAGCACTGCGATCGATCAGCCCCAGCATTTT CASSTAIDQPQHF
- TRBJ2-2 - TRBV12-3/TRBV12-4 TGTGCCAGCAACGAATTGCTGAACACCGGGGAGCTGTTTTTT CASNELLNTGELFF
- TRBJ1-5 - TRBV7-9 TGTGCCAGCAGCGAAAGCTATAGCAATCAGCCCCAGCATTTT CASSESYSNQPQHF
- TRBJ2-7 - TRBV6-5 TGTGCCAGCAGTTACCCCCAAGCTCCCTACGAGCAGTACTTC CASSYPQAPYEQYF
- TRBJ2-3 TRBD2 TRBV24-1 TGTGCCACCAGTGAAAGGGGAGCGGGGGGTAAGGATACGCAGTATTTT CATSERGAGGKDTQYF
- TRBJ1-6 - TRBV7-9 TGTGCCACAGAAGTACCGGCTCTAAATTCACCCCTCCACTTT CATEVPALNSPLHF
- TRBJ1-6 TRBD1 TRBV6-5 TGTGCCAGCAGTTACACCCCTGGTTCGGGGACAGTTTACTCACCCCTCCACTTT CASSYTPGSGTVYSPLHF
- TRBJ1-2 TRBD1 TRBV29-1 TGCAGCGTCCGCTGGCCGACAGGGGACATTTTTGGTGGCTACACCTTC CSVRWPTGDIFGGYTF
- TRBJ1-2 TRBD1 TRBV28 TGTGCCAGCAGCTCTATCTCAGGGGGCGCTTGGCCTTATGGCTACACCTTC CASSSISGGAWPYGYTF
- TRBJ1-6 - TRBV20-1 TGCAGTGCTAGGAGGGCGGATTCACCCCTCCACTTT CSARRADSPLHF
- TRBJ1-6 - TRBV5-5 TGTGCCAGCAGCTTGTTGGGGGGCCTAGGTAATTCACCCCTCCACTTT CASSLLGGLGNSPLHF
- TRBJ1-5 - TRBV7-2 TGTGCCAGCACGCCGGGCGCGGGTCAGCCCCAGCATTTT CASTPGAGQPQHF
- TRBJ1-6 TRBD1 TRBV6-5 TGTGCCAGCAGTTTAACTTGGGACAGCACGAATTCACCCCTCCACTTT CASSLTWDSTNSPLHF
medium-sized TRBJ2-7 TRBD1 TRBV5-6 TGTGCCAGCAGCCGACAGGGCTCCTACGAGCAGTACTTC CASSRQGSYEQYF